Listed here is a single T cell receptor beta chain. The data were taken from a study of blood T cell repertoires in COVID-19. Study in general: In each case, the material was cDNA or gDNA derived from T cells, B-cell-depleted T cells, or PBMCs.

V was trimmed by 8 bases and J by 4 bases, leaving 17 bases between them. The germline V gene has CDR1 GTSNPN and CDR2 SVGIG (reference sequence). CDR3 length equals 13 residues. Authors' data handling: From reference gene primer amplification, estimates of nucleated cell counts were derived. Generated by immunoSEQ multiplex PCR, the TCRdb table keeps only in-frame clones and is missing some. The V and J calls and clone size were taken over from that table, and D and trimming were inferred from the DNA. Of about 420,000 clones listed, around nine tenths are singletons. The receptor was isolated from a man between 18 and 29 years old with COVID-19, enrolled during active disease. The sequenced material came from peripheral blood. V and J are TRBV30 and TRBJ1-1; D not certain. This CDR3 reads CALSIIAVTEAFF. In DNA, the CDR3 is TGTGCCCTATCTATAATCGCCGTCACTGAAGCTTTCTTT.